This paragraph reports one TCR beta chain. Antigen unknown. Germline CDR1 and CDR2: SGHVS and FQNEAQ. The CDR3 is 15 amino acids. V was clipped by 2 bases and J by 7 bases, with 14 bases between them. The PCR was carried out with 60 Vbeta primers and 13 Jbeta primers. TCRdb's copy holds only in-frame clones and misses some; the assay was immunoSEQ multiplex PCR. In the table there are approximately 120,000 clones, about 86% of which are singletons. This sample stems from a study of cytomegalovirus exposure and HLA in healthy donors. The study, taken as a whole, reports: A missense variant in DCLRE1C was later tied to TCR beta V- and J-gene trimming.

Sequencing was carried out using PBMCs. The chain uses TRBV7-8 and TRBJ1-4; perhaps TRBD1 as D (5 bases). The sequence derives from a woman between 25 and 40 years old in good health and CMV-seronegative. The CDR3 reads CASSLRDAGFEKLFF. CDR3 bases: TGTGCCAGCAGCTTAAGGGACGCGGGATTTGAAAAACTGTTTTTT.